This TCR beta chain was identified during a study of identical twins (dated by TCRdb to about 2016). Some background on the complete study: TCR alpha and beta repertoires from monozygotic twins, unrelated adults of various ages and cord blood were deep-sequenced to test whether fetal clonotypes persist. Replicate twin experiments were performed at different times using different library preparation protocols to rule out contamination. Points the paper makes about the study in general: Excess twin sharing in beta out-of-frame sequences was weaker because fewer shared sequences lowered the signal-to-noise ratio. Abundant cord blood beta clonotypes had fewer insertions, young adult naive repertoires showed a similar but weaker trend, and memory repertoires showed no such trend. Because the same donors could not be followed over many years, the conclusions relied on cross-sectional statistical analysis. Recombination models systematically underestimated out-of-frame TCR alpha sharing in monozygotic twins but agreed with sharing between unrelated individuals. Compared with coincidental sharing between unrelated individuals, out-of-frame TCR alpha sequences shared between twins had an excess of sequences with low generation probability. Zero-insertion analyses could be partly confounded by invariant T cells such as MAIT and iNKT, although diverse VJ usage argued against such confounding for most clonotypes.

V is pared back by 0 bases and J by 8 bases, with 14 bases lying between the germline termini. The CDR3 has 13 amino acids, counting the end cysteine and phenylalanine. Of the read, only the CDR3 DNA is kept; its 39 bases are in frame from base 1. The germline V gene (reference sequence) yields DFQATT for CDR1 and SNEGSKA for CDR2. This clonotype was observed a few times. The antigen it recognizes is unknown. No much larger clonotype is one base removed from it; base qualities were not supplied. The library relied on 5' RACE. Sequencing relied on an Illumina HiSeq 2000. A universal primer binding site was added through template switching, and the final cDNA carried a unique molecular identifier so that TCR cDNA molecules could be counted accurately. Specific primers in the conserved constant-segment region were used to synthesize first-strand cDNA for the TCR alpha and beta chains. To control for contamination, every cDNA library was double barcoded, receiving both a SMART-Mk sample barcode and Illumina barcodes. Two successive PCR steps introduced TruSeq adapter sequences along with Illumina sample barcodes. The TCR alpha and beta cDNA libraries were sequenced on the Illumina HiSeq platform using custom primers. Turning to the authors' computational methods: MiGEC processed the raw reads to extract unique molecular identifiers, while MiXCR was used to determine the CDR3 positions. Recombination models were inferred per individual with the repgenHMM and IGoR tools using an EM algorithm. Shared clonotype analysis was performed with the tcR package in R, normalizing sharing by the product of cloneset sizes. Out-of-frame nonproductive sequences were analyzed to study raw recombination free of thymic and clonal selection effects. The public reads were reanalyzed by TCRdb: fastp trimming at Q25, MiXCR alignment, in-frame beta chains only. Entries that share a CDR3 protein sequence are merged under the most common genes and DNA. For this entry, the V and J calls and clone size follow TCRdb and not the study's own pipeline. The sample table lists approximately 230,000 distinct CDR3 sequences, roughly 13% of them with a count of one. The biggest ten clones account for around 8.9% of the sample.

Every donor in the study was a healthy Caucasian. Miltenyi CD45RO+ enrichment and human naive T-cell isolation kits were used to isolate memory (CD45RO+) and naive T cells from PBMC. The chain links TRBV20-1 with TRBJ2-7, with the D gene too uncertain to name. The clonotype comes from a young woman in good health. Sequenced: memory (CD45RO+) T cells sorted from blood. The sample's cell subset or site label is to be understood as: CD45RO+ enriched T cells. CDR3 region: CSARDRPHRKQYF. The sequenced DNA is TGCAGTGCTAGAGATCGACCCCATAGGAAGCAGTACTTC.